The source of this TCR beta chain is a study of monozygotic twins with inflammatory bowel disease. The CDR3 is made up of 13 amino acids. Germline V gives CDR1 SGDLS, CDR2 YYNGEE. For each CDR3 protein, TCRdb gives one entry from its re-call of the 5' RACE reads, without DNA. The sample's table shows some 170,000 distinct CDR3 sequences. Sequenced input: blood. The clonotype originates from a human donor with ulcerative colitis or Crohn's disease, or a healthy co-twin of an affected twin (not recorded which). The chain couples TRBV9 to TRBJ1-3; TCRdb outputs TRBD1, but without DNA this stays unchecked. The CDR3 loop is CASSPRGEHTIYF.